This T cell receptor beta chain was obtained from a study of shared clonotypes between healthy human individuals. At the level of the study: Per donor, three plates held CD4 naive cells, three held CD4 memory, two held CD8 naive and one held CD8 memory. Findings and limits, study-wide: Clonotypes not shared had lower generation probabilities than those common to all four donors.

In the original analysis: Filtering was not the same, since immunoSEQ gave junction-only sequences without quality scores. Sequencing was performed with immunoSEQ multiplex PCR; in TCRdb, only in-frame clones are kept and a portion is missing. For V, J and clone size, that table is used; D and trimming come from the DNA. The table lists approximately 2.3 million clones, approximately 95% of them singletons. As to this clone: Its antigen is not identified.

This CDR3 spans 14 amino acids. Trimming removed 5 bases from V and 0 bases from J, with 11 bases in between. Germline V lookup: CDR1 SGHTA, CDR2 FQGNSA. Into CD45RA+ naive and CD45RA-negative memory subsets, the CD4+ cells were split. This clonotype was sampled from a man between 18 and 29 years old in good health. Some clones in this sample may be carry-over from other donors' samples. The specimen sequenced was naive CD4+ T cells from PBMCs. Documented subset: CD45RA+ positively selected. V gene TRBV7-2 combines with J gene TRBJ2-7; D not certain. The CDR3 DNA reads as TGTGCCAGCAGCGCCGAAAGTAGCTCCTACGAGCAGTACTTC. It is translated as CASSAESSSYEQYF.